This T cell receptor (beta chain) originates from a study of OX40 agonist ivuxolimab in advanced cancers. Looked up from germline, CDR1 is MGHRA and CDR2 is YSYEKL. This CDR3 has 17 amino acids. After removal of 0 bases from V and 1 base from J, the junction contained 8 bases not matched to a gene. In the case of this clone: Its antigen is unknown.

Libraries were prepared by immunoSEQ multiplex PCR; TCRdb keeps only in-frame clonotypes and omits some of them. This sample has 100,000 to 110,000 clones, with about 89% found just once. Study observations and caveats: CD4+ and CD8+ T cells in blood underwent clonal expansion by week 6 at 0.1 to 3.0 mg/kg. The study did not work out the antigen specificity of the expanded peripheral T cells.

The J gene is TRBJ2-5, the V gene TRBV4-1; 7 positions match TRBD2. Sequenced here: CD4+ or CD8+ T cells sorted from blood, sampled in a trial of the OX40 agonist ivuxolimab. The clonotype was recovered from an adult with an advanced solid tumor such as melanoma, head and neck, liver or kidney cancer. CDR3 DNA: TGCGCCAGCAGCCAAGAACCCACGCGGGGGTCCCAAGAGACCCAGTACTTC. It encodes CASSQEPTRGSQETQYF.